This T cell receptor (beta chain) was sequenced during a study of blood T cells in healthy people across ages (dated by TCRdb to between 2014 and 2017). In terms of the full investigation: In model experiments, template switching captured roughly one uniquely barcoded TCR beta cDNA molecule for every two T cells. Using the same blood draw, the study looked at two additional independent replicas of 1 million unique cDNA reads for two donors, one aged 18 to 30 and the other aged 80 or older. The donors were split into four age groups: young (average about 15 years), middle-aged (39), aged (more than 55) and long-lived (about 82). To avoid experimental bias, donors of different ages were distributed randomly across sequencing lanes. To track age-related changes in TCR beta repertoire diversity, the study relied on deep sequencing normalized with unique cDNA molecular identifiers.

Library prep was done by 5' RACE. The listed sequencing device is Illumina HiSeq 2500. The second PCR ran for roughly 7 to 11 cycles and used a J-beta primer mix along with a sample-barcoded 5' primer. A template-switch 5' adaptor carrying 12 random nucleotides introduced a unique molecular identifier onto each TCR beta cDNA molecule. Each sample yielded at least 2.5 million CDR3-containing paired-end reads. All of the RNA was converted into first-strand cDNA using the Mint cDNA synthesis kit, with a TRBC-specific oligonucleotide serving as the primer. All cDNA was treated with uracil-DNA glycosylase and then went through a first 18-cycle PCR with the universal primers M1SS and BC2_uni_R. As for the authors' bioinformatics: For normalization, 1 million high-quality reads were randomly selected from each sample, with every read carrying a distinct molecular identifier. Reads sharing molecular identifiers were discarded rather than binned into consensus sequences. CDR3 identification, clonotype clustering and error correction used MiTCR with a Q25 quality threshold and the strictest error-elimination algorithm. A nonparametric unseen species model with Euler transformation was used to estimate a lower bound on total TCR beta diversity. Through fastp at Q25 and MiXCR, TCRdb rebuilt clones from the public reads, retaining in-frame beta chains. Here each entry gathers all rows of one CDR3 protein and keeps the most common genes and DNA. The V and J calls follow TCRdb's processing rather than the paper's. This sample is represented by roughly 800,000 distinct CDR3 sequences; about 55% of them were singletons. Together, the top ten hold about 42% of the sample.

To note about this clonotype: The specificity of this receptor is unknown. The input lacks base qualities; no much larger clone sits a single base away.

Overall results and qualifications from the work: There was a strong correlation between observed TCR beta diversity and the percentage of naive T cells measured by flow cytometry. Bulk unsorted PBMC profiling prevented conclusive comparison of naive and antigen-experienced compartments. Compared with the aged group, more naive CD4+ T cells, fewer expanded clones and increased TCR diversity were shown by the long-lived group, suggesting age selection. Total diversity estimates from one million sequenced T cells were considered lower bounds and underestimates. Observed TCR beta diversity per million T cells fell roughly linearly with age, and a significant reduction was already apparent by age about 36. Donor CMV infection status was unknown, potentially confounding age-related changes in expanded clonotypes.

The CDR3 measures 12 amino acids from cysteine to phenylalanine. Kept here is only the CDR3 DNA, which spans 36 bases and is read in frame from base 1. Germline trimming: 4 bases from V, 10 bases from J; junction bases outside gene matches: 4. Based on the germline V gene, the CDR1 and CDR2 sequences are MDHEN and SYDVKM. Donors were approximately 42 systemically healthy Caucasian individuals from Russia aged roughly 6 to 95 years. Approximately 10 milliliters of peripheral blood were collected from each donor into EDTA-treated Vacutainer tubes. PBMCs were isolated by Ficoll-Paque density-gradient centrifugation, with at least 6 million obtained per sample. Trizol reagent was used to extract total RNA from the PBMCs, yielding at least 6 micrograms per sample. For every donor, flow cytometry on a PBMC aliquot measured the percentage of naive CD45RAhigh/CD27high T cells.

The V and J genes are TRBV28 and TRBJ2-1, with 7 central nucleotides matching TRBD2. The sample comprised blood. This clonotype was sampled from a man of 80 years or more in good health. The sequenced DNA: TGTGCCAGCAGTTCCCCGACTAGCGAGCAGTTCTTC. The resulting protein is CASSSPTSEQFF. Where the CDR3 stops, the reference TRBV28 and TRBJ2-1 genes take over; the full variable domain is DVKVTQSSRYLVKRTGEKVFLECVQDMDHENMFWYRQDPGLGLRLIYFSYDVKMKEKGDIPEGYSVSREKKERFSLILESASTNQTSMYLCASSSPTSEQFFGPGTRLTVL.